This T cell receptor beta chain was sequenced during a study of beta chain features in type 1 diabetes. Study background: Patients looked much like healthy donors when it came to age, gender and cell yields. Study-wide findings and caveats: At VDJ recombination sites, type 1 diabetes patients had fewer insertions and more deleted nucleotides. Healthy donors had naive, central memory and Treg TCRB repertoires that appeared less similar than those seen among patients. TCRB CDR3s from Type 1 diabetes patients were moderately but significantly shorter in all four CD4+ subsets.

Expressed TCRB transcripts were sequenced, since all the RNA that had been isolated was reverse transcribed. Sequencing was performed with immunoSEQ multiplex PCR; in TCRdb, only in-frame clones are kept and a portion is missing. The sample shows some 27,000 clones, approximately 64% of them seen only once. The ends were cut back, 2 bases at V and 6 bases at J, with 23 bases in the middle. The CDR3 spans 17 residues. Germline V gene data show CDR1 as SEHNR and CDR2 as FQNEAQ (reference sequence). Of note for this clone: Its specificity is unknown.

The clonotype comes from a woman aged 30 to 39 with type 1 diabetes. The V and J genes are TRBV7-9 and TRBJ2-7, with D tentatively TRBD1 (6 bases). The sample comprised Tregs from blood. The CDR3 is CASSLYRTEAVLREQYF. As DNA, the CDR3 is TGTGCCAGCAGCTTATATAGGACAGAGGCTGTCCTACGCGAGCAGTACTTC.